This T cell receptor (beta chain) was sequenced for a study of blood T cells in healthy people across ages. Study-wide points: Unknown CMV status may confound age-related changes in expanded clones. There were more naive CD4+ cells and higher diversity in long-lived donors than in aged donors.

CDR1 is MNHEY, CDR2 SMNVEV, per germline (reference sequence). The CDR3 spans 14 residues. V lost 5 bases to trimming and J lost 4 bases; unmatched junction nucleotides: 7. Then a second PCR, running roughly 7 to 11 cycles, was carried out with a sample-barcoded 5' primer and a J-beta primer mix. One entry per CDR3 protein results from TCRdb running MiXCR on the 5' RACE reads. Of 1.5 million to 1.9 million distinct CDR3 sequences listed, 40% to 45% are singletons. To note about this clonotype: The antigen is not known.

All donors came from Russia, were Caucasian and healthy, and spanned ages roughly 6 to 100. This receptor was taken from a woman between 18 and 30 years old in good health. The chain recombines TRBV27 with TRBJ1-2; 7 bases fit TRBD1. Source material: blood. This CDR3 is CASSTATGTYGYTF. The CDR3 DNA reads TGTGCCAGCAGTACCGCGACAGGGACCTATGGCTACACCTTC.